The text below deals with one T cell receptor beta chain. Profiling relied on immunoSEQ multiplex PCR, and the TCRdb table lists in-frame clones only, not all of them. The profile shows 110,000 or so clones, 75% to 95% of them singletons. The data were obtained in a study of T cells after somatic rescue of genetic block. The germline gives CDR1 LNHDA, CDR2 SQIVND (reference sequence). CDR3 size: 17 residues. The V gene end was trimmed by 7 bases and the J gene end by 3 bases; junction bases not matched to a gene: 12. The source of this sequence is a woman between 18 and 29 years old. The gene calls are TRBV19 and TRBJ2-2; TRBD1 aligns across 9 bases. Sequencing input: peripheral blood mononuclear cells (PBMCs). Here the CDR3 reads CASTLGQGNPYTGELFF. The CDR3 DNA follows: TGTGCCAGTACCCTGGGACAGGGAAACCCCTACACCGGGGAGCTGTTTTTT.